This T cell receptor (beta chain) comes out of a study of cytomegalovirus exposure and HLA in healthy donors. Study-level information: Around 79 million unique TCRs, all from HLA-typed donors, were included in an early release of the data.

Study conclusions and caveats: What a later analysis showed was that several of the most significant clusters appeared linked to common viral pathogens. According to a later analysis, most TCR beta chains associated with CMV appeared HLA-restricted.

Healthy bone marrow donors supplied every sample. Primers: 60 Vbeta forward and 13 Jbeta reverse. Only in-frame clones appear in the TCRdb table, and some are missing; sequencing was by immunoSEQ multiplex PCR. Of over 100,000 clones listed, roughly 80% were seen once; the top ten hold roughly 20%. V dropped 0 bases and J dropped 3 bases, with 12 bases sitting between them. From germline, CDR1 is SGHTS and CDR2 YDEGEE. The length of the CDR3 is 15 residues. Points on this clone: Its target is unknown.

The sequence derives from a young man in good health and CMV-seropositive. This chain links TRBV5-8 with TRBJ1-1, with D unclear. The sequenced sample was PBMCs. The CDR3 nucleotides read TGTGCCAGCAGCTTGGGTAACGGGATCGACACTGAAGCTTTCTTT. This sequence encodes CASSLGNGIDTEAFF.